A selection of T cell receptor beta chains follows, all from one sample in a study of T cells in Graves' hyperthyroidism and ophthalmopathy. TCRdb fed the multiplex PCR reads into MiXCR, producing one record per CDR3 protein. Of a few hundred thousand distinct CDR3 sequences listed, around 13% were seen once; the top ten hold approximately 5.7%. Source material: blood. All receptors derive from a woman younger than 45 with Graves' hyperthyroidism that later progressed to Graves' ophthalmopathy. Both conserved end residues are part of each CDR3. Fields, in order: clone size, D gene, V gene, J gene, CDR3 DNA, CDR3 protein. D genes are given only for firm matches. Size values are once, few and many counts, or a class for expanded clones, and some rows have none.

abundance: .
d_gene: .
v_gene: TRBV3-1
j_gene: TRBJ2-3
CDR3nt: TGTGCCAGCAGCCTGTCCAGCGGTTATCTCACAGATACGCAGTATTTT
CDR3aa: CASSLSSGYLTDTQYF

abundance: .
d_gene: .
v_gene: TRBV28
j_gene: TRBJ1-5
CDR3nt: TGTGCCAGCAGTGATGTTAATCAGCCCCAGCATTTT
CDR3aa: CASSDVNQPQHF

abundance: many
d_gene: .
v_gene: TRBV2
j_gene: TRBJ2-5
CDR3nt: TGTGCCAGCAGTGATTGGCGGGAGACCCAGTACTTC
CDR3aa: CASSDWRETQYF

abundance: .
d_gene: TRBD2
v_gene: TRBV5-1
j_gene: TRBJ2-3
CDR3nt: TGCGCCAGCAGCTTGGAGTTAGCGGGAGGCACAGATACGCAGTATTTT
CDR3aa: CASSLELAGGTDTQYF

abundance: .
d_gene: .
v_gene: TRBV30
j_gene: TRBJ1-6
CDR3nt: TGTGCCTGGAGGAGGGGGGTAGGATCACCCCTCCACTTT
CDR3aa: CAWRRGVGSPLHF

abundance: .
d_gene: TRBD1
v_gene: TRBV7-9
j_gene: TRBJ1-4
CDR3nt: TGTGCCAGCAGCCAGGGCGGGACAGTTACGGAAAAACTGTTTTTT
CDR3aa: CASSQGGTVTEKLFF

abundance: few
d_gene: TRBD2
v_gene: TRBV20-1
j_gene: TRBJ2-3
CDR3nt: TGCAGTGCTAGAGTTGGGGGAGGGGCCGATACGCAGTATTTT
CDR3aa: CSARVGGGADTQYF

abundance: .
d_gene: TRBD1
v_gene: TRBV20-1
j_gene: TRBJ1-1
CDR3nt: TGCAGTGCTGCGACAGGGTTTATCACTGAAGCTTTCTTT
CDR3aa: CSAATGFITEAFF

abundance: many
d_gene: .
v_gene: TRBV27
j_gene: TRBJ2-3
CDR3nt: TGTGCCAGCAGTTCCACAGATACGCAGTATTTT
CDR3aa: CASSSTDTQYF

abundance: many
d_gene: .
v_gene: TRBV27
j_gene: TRBJ1-1
CDR3nt: TGTGCCAGCAGTCCCCTATCGGTCAGCACTGAAGCTTTCTTT
CDR3aa: CASSPLSVSTEAFF

abundance: .
d_gene: TRBD1
v_gene: TRBV20-1
j_gene: TRBJ1-5
CDR3nt: TGCAGTGCTAGAGAAGGGACAGGGGGAGGACAGCCCCAGCATTTT
CDR3aa: CSAREGTGGGQPQHF

abundance: many
d_gene: TRBD2
v_gene: TRBV2
j_gene: TRBJ2-5
CDR3nt: TGTGCCAGCAGTGAGGGACTAGTATGGGAGACCCAGTACTTC
CDR3aa: CASSEGLVWETQYF

abundance: many
d_gene: TRBD1
v_gene: TRBV3-1
j_gene: TRBJ2-7
CDR3nt: TGTGCCAGCAGCCAAGGACAGGGCTCCTACGAGCAGTACTTC
CDR3aa: CASSQGQGSYEQYF

abundance: many
d_gene: TRBD1
v_gene: TRBV4-2
j_gene: TRBJ1-2
CDR3nt: TGTGCCAGCAGCCACGGACAGGGCCTCGGAGGCTACACCTTC
CDR3aa: CASSHGQGLGGYTF

abundance: many
d_gene: TRBD1
v_gene: TRBV5-8
j_gene: TRBJ1-5
CDR3nt: TGTGCCAGCAGCCTCACTAGGGGAGGGGGCAATCGCCGAAGCAATCAGCCCCAGCATTTT
CDR3aa: CASSLTRGGGNRRSNQPQHF

abundance: many
d_gene: TRBD2
v_gene: TRBV29-1
j_gene: TRBJ2-7
CDR3nt: TGCAGCGTCGGACTAAATTTACTAGCGGGAGGCTCCTACGAGCAGTACTTC
CDR3aa: CSVGLNLLAGGSYEQYF

abundance: few
d_gene: TRBD1
v_gene: TRBV10-3
j_gene: TRBJ2-1
CDR3nt: TGTGCCATCAGTGAGTATGAGGGACAGCAACACAATGAGCAGTTCTTC
CDR3aa: CAISEYEGQQHNEQFF

abundance: .
d_gene: .
v_gene: TRBV20-1
j_gene: TRBJ2-7
CDR3nt: TGCAGTGCTAGAGATCAAGAACACGAGCAGTACTTC
CDR3aa: CSARDQEHEQYF

abundance: .
d_gene: .
v_gene: TRBV9
j_gene: TRBJ2-6
CDR3nt: TGTGCCAGCAGCGTAGGGAACTCTCGGGGGTCTGGGGCCAACGTCCTGACTTTC
CDR3aa: CASSVGNSRGSGANVLTF

abundance: once
d_gene: TRBD2
v_gene: TRBV12-3/TRBV12-4
j_gene: TRBJ2-7
CDR3nt: TGTGCCAGCAGTTCCGGGGGGGCTGGCGAGCAGTACTTC
CDR3aa: CASSSGGAGEQYF

abundance: many
d_gene: .
v_gene: TRBV28
j_gene: TRBJ2-7
CDR3nt: TGTGCCAGCAGTAGAAAGGGCTACGAGCAGTACTTC
CDR3aa: CASSRKGYEQYF

abundance: many
d_gene: .
v_gene: TRBV5-1
j_gene: TRBJ1-4
CDR3nt: TGCGCCAGCAGCTTTCGCAGGGCAACTAATGAAAAACTGTTTTTT
CDR3aa: CASSFRRATNEKLFF

abundance: many
d_gene: TRBD2
v_gene: TRBV4-1
j_gene: TRBJ2-7
CDR3nt: TGCGCCAGCAGCCAAACCGGGACTAGCGGGGCTTACGAGCAGTACTTC
CDR3aa: CASSQTGTSGAYEQYF

abundance: many
d_gene: .
v_gene: TRBV12-3/TRBV12-4
j_gene: TRBJ1-3
CDR3nt: TGTGCCAGCAGTCCACGGACACGCTCTGGAAACACCATATATTTT
CDR3aa: CASSPRTRSGNTIYF

abundance: many
d_gene: TRBD1
v_gene: TRBV6-2/TRBV6-3
j_gene: TRBJ2-7
CDR3nt: TGTGCCAGCAGGCGAATACCGGGACAGGGGAGCTACGAGCAGTACTTC
CDR3aa: CASRRIPGQGSYEQYF

abundance: many
d_gene: .
v_gene: TRBV6-6
j_gene: TRBJ2-5
CDR3nt: TGTGCCAGCAGTTACCGGCAGACGCCGGAGACCCAGTACTTC
CDR3aa: CASSYRQTPETQYF

abundance: .
d_gene: .
v_gene: TRBV27
j_gene: TRBJ2-6
CDR3nt: TGTGCCAGCAGTTTAGGAGGCGACCGCTCTGGGGCCAACGTCCTGACTTTC
CDR3aa: CASSLGGDRSGANVLTF

abundance: many
d_gene: TRBD2
v_gene: TRBV12-3/TRBV12-4
j_gene: TRBJ2-3
CDR3nt: TGTGCCAGCAGTTCAGGACTAGCGGGAGGAGCGAGCACAGATACGCAGTATTTT
CDR3aa: CASSSGLAGGASTDTQYF

abundance: .
d_gene: .
v_gene: TRBV11-2
j_gene: TRBJ1-1
CDR3nt: TGTGCCAGCAGCTTAGATCAGGGAGGGACTGAAGCTTTCTTT
CDR3aa: CASSLDQGGTEAFF

abundance: .
d_gene: TRBD1
v_gene: TRBV19
j_gene: TRBJ2-7
CDR3nt: TGTGCCAGTAGTATGGGACAGAGCTACGAGCAGTACTTC
CDR3aa: CASSMGQSYEQYF

abundance: few
d_gene: TRBD1
v_gene: TRBV6-1
j_gene: TRBJ2-6
CDR3nt: TGTGCCAGCCCTACCCCAGGGACAGGGGGCGCGAAAGAAGGCTCTGGGGCCAACGTCCTGGCTTTC
CDR3aa: CASPTPGTGGAKEGSGANVLAF

abundance: .
d_gene: TRBD1
v_gene: TRBV27
j_gene: TRBJ1-5
CDR3nt: TGTGCCAGCAGATTACAGGGGGGAGAGCCCCAGCATTTT
CDR3aa: CASRLQGGEPQHF

abundance: many
d_gene: .
v_gene: TRBV12-3/TRBV12-4
j_gene: TRBJ2-1
CDR3nt: TGTGCCAGCAGTTTCAGAGTCGGAGATGAGCAGTTCTTC
CDR3aa: CASSFRVGDEQFF

abundance: many
d_gene: TRBD1
v_gene: TRBV5-1
j_gene: TRBJ2-2
CDR3nt: TGCGCCAGTTCGGGACAGGACACCGGGGAGCTGTTTTTT
CDR3aa: CASSGQDTGELFF

abundance: .
d_gene: TRBD2
v_gene: TRBV19
j_gene: TRBJ2-3
CDR3nt: TGTGCCAGTAGTCCCTCGCTGGTAGCGGGACTCACAGATACGCAGTATTTT
CDR3aa: CASSPSLVAGLTDTQYF

abundance: many
d_gene: TRBD1
v_gene: TRBV6-1
j_gene: TRBJ1-2
CDR3nt: TGTGCCAGCAGCAAGGTCGGGACAGACAACTATGGCTACACCTTC
CDR3aa: CASSKVGTDNYGYTF

abundance: many
d_gene: .
v_gene: TRBV14
j_gene: TRBJ2-7
CDR3nt: TGTGCCAGCAGCCAAGCGAGGGGTCGGAAGCAGTACTTC
CDR3aa: CASSQARGRKQYF

abundance: few
d_gene: .
v_gene: TRBV24-1
j_gene: TRBJ2-7
CDR3nt: TGTGCCACCAGTGATCCCAGCACGGGCTCCTACGAGCAGTACTTC
CDR3aa: CATSDPSTGSYEQYF

abundance: few
d_gene: TRBD1
v_gene: TRBV20-1
j_gene: TRBJ2-1
CDR3nt: TGCAGTGCTACAGGGGGCCATGAGCAGTTCTTC
CDR3aa: CSATGGHEQFF

abundance: .
d_gene: .
v_gene: TRBV28
j_gene: TRBJ2-3
CDR3nt: TGTGCCAGCAGTGGGGAAGGGGAGCCCCTTACTTATACGCAGTATTTT
CDR3aa: CASSGEGEPLTYTQYF

abundance: many
d_gene: .
v_gene: TRBV12-3/TRBV12-4
j_gene: TRBJ1-5
CDR3nt: TGTGCCAGCAGTTTACAGGGAAGCAATCAGCCCCAGCATTTT
CDR3aa: CASSLQGSNQPQHF

abundance: many
d_gene: TRBD2
v_gene: TRBV12-3/TRBV12-4
j_gene: TRBJ2-7
CDR3nt: TGTGCCAGCAGTTTATATAGCGGGAGGGCCGGGGGGTCTTACGAGCAGTACTTC
CDR3aa: CASSLYSGRAGGSYEQYF

abundance: many
d_gene: TRBD2
v_gene: TRBV6-5
j_gene: TRBJ2-6
CDR3nt: TGTGCCAGCAGTTACCGGCTAGCGGGAGTAGGTGGGGCCAACGTCCTGACTTTC
CDR3aa: CASSYRLAGVGGANVLTF

abundance: few
d_gene: .
v_gene: TRBV27
j_gene: TRBJ1-3
CDR3nt: TGTGCCAGCAGCTCCCTTGGGTCTGCCATATATTTT
CDR3aa: CASSSLGSAIYF

abundance: many
d_gene: .
v_gene: TRBV7-9
j_gene: TRBJ2-7
CDR3nt: TGTGCCAGCAGCTACAGCCAGGGAGGCGAGCAGTACTTC
CDR3aa: CASSYSQGGEQYF

abundance: many
d_gene: .
v_gene: TRBV11-2
j_gene: TRBJ1-5
CDR3nt: TGTGCCAGCAGCTCTCGCCCAGGAGGAGAGCCCCAGCATTTT
CDR3aa: CASSSRPGGEPQHF

abundance: many
d_gene: TRBD2
v_gene: TRBV20-1
j_gene: TRBJ2-5
CDR3nt: TGCAGTGCTAGAGCTGACGGCGGACTAGCGGGAGGGCCCTGGGAGACCCAGTACTTC
CDR3aa: CSARADGGLAGGPWETQYF